This paragraph reports one TCR beta chain. Its antigen is as yet unknown. The germline V and J ends were trimmed by 2 bases and 7 bases, with 11 bases remaining between them. Germline V gives CDR1 MDHEN, CDR2 SYDVKM. This CDR3 contains 14 residues. This record comes from a study of vaccination effects on CD4 cells after COVID-19. Study-level information: Post-vaccine specimens arrived a median 72 days past the second dose. Study-level points and caveats: Marked clonal contraction was seen in infection- and vaccine-induced clones late after vaccination.

Before sequencing, viral peptide pools were used by the ViraFEST assay to expand antigen-specific CD4+ T cells. Subsequent to a culture period of about ten days, CD4+ T cells were isolated. Participants were given two doses of BNT162b2 or mRNA-1273 vaccine. Wells of roughly 2 million PBMC each were grown with around 10 IU/ml IL-2 and around 10 ug/ml peptides. Half-medium changes using IL-2 medium occurred on days 3 and 7. The method was immunoSEQ multiplex PCR; TCRdb's version includes in-frame clones alone and lacks a portion of them. The sample lists about 66,000 clones; under 80% were seen once. The chain couples TRBV28 to TRBJ1-4; D perhaps matches TRBD1 (5 bases). The receptor was derived from a human donor who received a COVID-19 vaccine. The source material was CD4+ T cells from PBMCs cultured with HCoV-OC43 spike peptides, sampled after COVID-19 vaccination. Subset of the sample: HCoV-OC43 spike overlapping peptide pool stimulation. In DNA form, the CDR3 reads TGTGCCAGCAGTTTAGCGCCTGGGGGTGAAAAACTGTTTTTT. Translation: CASSLAPGGEKLFF.